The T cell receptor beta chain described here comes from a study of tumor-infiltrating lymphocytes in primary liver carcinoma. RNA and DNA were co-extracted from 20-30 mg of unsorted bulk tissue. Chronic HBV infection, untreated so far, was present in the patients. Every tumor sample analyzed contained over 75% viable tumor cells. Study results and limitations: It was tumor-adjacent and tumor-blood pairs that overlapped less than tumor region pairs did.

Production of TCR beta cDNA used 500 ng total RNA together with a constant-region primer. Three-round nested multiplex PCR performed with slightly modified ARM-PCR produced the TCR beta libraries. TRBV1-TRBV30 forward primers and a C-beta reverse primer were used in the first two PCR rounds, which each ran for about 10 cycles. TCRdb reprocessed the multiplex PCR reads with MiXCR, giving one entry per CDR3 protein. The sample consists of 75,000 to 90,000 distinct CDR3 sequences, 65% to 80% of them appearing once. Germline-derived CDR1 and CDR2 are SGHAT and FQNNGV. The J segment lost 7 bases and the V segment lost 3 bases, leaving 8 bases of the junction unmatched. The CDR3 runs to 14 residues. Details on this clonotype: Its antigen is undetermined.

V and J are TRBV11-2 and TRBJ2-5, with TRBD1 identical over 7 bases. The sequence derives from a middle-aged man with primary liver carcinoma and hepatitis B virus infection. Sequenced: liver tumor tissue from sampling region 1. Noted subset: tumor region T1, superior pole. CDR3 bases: TGTGCCAGCAGCTTGGGGACAGCGCAATGGACCCAGTACTTC. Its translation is CASSLGTAQWTQYF.